The 14 T cell receptor beta chains given below trace back to one sample, sequenced in a study of control samples from healthy donors and cancer patients. TCRdb's table, derived via immunoSEQ multiplex PCR, lists solely in-frame clones and lacks some. The sample shows roughly 400,000 clones, 80% to 95% of them seen only once. Sequences were obtained from PBMCs. The source of these receptors is a middle-aged man with head and neck cancer.

J is TRBJ1-6 and V is TRBV5-4; the D is unclear. The germline V gene encodes CDR1 SGHNT and CDR2 YYREEE (reference sequence). The V gene lost 1 base and the J gene lost 10 bases, with 9 bases spanning the gap. The CDR3 consists of 13 residues. The CDR3 loop is CASSLTTFSPLHF. CDR3 in DNA: TGTGCCAGCAGCTTGACCACCTTCTCACCCCTCCACTTT.

The chain joins TRBV3-1 (or the pseudogene TRBV3-2) to TRBJ2-2; D may be TRBD2 (6 bases). The ends were cut back, 4 bases at V and 4 bases at J, with 16 bases in the middle. Germline V gene sequence: CDR1 LGHDT, CDR2 YNNKEL (reference sequence). CDR3 length: 16 residues. The CDR3 reads CASSRGLMGPTGELFF. DNA for the CDR3: TGTGCCAGCAGCCGCGGACTAATGGGCCCCACCGGGGAGCTGTTTTTT.

This CDR3 reads CASSLGNSPLHF. DNA of the CDR3: TGTGCCAGCAGTTTAGGGAATTCACCCCTCCACTTT. The gene calls are TRBV12-3 or TRBV12-4 and TRBJ1-6, with D unclear. Between the trimmed V and J ends, which lost 1 base and 7 bases, there was a span of 2 bases. The CDR3 length is 12 residues.

The CDR3 bases are TGTGCCAGCAGCCCCGCCGGGGCCGAGCAGTACTTC. It is translated as CASSPAGAEQYF. The chain links TRBV6-5 to TRBJ2-7; D tentatively reads TRBD1 or TRBD2 (5 bases each). Per the germline V gene, CDR1 is MNHEY and CDR2 is SVGAGI. The CDR3 loop spans 12 amino acids. V gave up 6 bases and J gave up 6 bases, with 12 bases separating them.

The chain joins TRBV2 to TRBJ2-2, with D hard to call. The CDR3 totals 12 residues. CDR1 and CDR2 from the germline V gene are SNHLY and FYNNEI. V was shortened by 8 bases and J by 5 bases, with 9 bases between the two germline ends. The CDR3 sequence is CASVGRTGELFF. The CDR3, as DNA: TGTGCCAGCGTTGGTAGAACCGGGGAGCTGTTTTTT.

This chain connects TRBV4-1 to TRBJ2-1, with D unresolved. Germline V lookup: CDR1 MGHRA, CDR2 YSYEKL. This CDR3 has 14 residues. Trimming removed 2 bases from V and 10 bases from J, with 15 bases in between. CDR3 amino acids: CASSQYISPPEQFF. CDR3 DNA: TGCGCCAGCAGCCAATATATTAGCCCCCCCGAGCAGTTCTTC.

The chain joins TRBV6-6 to TRBJ2-1, with a tentative D call TRBD2 (7 bases). V was clipped by 5 bases and J by 7 bases, with 15 bases between them. From germline, CDR1 is MNHNY and CDR2 SVGAGI (reference sequence). This CDR3 is built from 14 residues. The CDR3 sequence is CASSPVGGPNEQFF. DNA of the CDR3: TGTGCCAGCAGTCCCGTCGGGGGGCCAAATGAGCAGTTCTTC.

The chain joins TRBV7-8 to TRBJ2-7; tentative D call: TRBD2 (7 bases). The CDR3 runs to 14 residues. Germline values: CDR1 SGHVS, CDR2 FQNEAQ. Trimming cost V 6 bases and J 2 bases, with 14 bases left between them. The CDR3 spells CASRSAGAAYEQYF. The CDR3 DNA follows: TGTGCCAGCAGATCCGCGGGGGCAGCCTACGAGCAGTACTTC.

J is TRBJ2-1 and V is TRBV12-3 or TRBV12-4; D might be TRBD1 (6 bases). The CDR3 consists of 13 residues. The V end was cut by 5 bases, the J end by 4 bases, with 9 bases between. The CDR3 bases are TGTGCCAGCAGTCCAACAGGGTACAATGAGCAGTTCTTC. Amino acids: CASSPTGYNEQFF.

The chain is built from TRBV5-1 and TRBJ1-5; 7 positions match TRBD1. The CDR3 length is 16 residues. Germline trimming cut 4 bases from V and 4 bases from J; bases unmatched to any gene: 11. CDR1 is SGHRS, CDR2 YFSETQ, per germline. CDR3 loop: CASSPGPGGANQPQHF. The CDR3, as DNA: TGCGCCAGCAGCCCCGGCCCAGGGGGAGCGAATCAGCCCCAGCATTTT.

The chain has TRBV3-1 (or the pseudogene TRBV3-2) and TRBJ2-7, with TRBD2 matching over 8 bases. V lost 0 bases, J lost 6 bases, and 10 bases stayed unmatched. The germline V gene has CDR1 LGHDT and CDR2 YNNKEL (reference sequence). There are 16 residues in the CDR3. The CDR3 DNA reads as TGTGCCAGCAGCCAAGAAACCAGCGGGGGATCTCCCGAGCAGTACTTC. Encoded protein: CASSQETSGGSPEQYF.

The chain employs TRBV19 and TRBJ2-6; D is perhaps TRBD2 (6 bases). Trimming took 7 bases from V and 2 from J, leaving 12 bases between them. CDR3 length: 15 amino acids. The V gene's germline CDR1 is LNHDA and CDR2 SQIVND (reference sequence). CDR3 in DNA: TGTGCCAGTACCCATCCGGGGGCTGGGGCCAACGTCCTGACTTTC. Its translation: CASTHPGAGANVLTF. Supplemented by reference TRBV19 and TRBJ2-6, the full variable domain reads DGGITQSPKYLFRKEGQNVTLSCEQNLNHDAMYWYRQDPGQGLRLIYYSQIVNDFQKGDIAEGYSVSREKKESFPLTVTSAQKNPTAFYLCASTHPGAGANVLTFGAGSRLTVL.

This clone was detected a few times. The chain is built from TRBV6-5 and TRBJ2-7; no firm D call. V was clipped by 7 bases and J by 5 bases, with 9 bases between them. The germline V gene has CDR1 MNHEY and CDR2 SVGAGI. The CDR3 is made up of 11 amino acids. CDR3 protein: CASNGSDEQYF. As DNA, the CDR3 is TGTGCCAGCAATGGGTCCGACGAGCAGTACTTC.

This chain uses TRBV11-3 with TRBJ2-5, with 11 bases lining up with TRBD1. The V gene end was trimmed by 1 base and the J gene end by 4 bases; junction bases not matched to a gene: 2. Germline-derived CDR1 and CDR2 are SGHNT and YENEEA. The CDR3 loop spans 15 amino acids. The chain's CDR3 is CASSLAGQGAETQYF. The CDR3 nucleotides read TGTGCCAGCAGCTTAGCCGGACAGGGGGCAGAGACCCAGTACTTC.